These T cell receptor beta chains were read from a single sample in a study of T cell repertoires in ileal Crohn's disease. Measured with immunoSEQ multiplex PCR; TCRdb has only the in-frame clones, and not every one. Among more than 12,000 clones listed, about three quarters were seen once. Sequences were obtained from ileal tissue. These receptors all come from an adult with Crohn's disease. CDR3s include the opening cysteine and the closing phenylalanine or tryptophan. Fields, in order: V gene, clone size, J gene, D gene, CDR3 protein, CDR3 DNA. D genes are given only for firm matches. A clone size is listed for some rows: how often the clone was seen (once, few, many), or a class if it is expanded.

V: TRBV6-1
size: -
J: TRBJ1-1
D: -
CDR3: CASSTRTEFTEAFF
DNA: TGTGCCAGCAGTACCCGGACAGAGTTCACTGAAGCTTTCTTT

V: TRBV5-1
size: -
J: TRBJ2-6
D: -
CDR3: CASSPGQDSGANVLTF
DNA: TGCGCCAGCAGCCCAGGACAAGACTCTGGGGCCAACGTCCTGACTTTC

V: TRBV5-1
size: -
J: TRBJ1-1
D: -
CDR3: CASSWGENEAFF
DNA: TGCGCCAGCAGCTGGGGAGAGAATGAAGCTTTCTTT

V: TRBV19
size: -
J: TRBJ2-5
D: -
CDR3: CASSSVMQETQYF
DNA: TGTGCCAGTAGTAGTGTAATGCAAGAGACCCAGTACTTC

V: TRBV28
size: large
J: TRBJ2-2
D: -
CDR3: CASSSPDTPGELFF
DNA: TGTGCCAGCAGTTCCCCAGACACTCCCGGGGAGCTGTTTTTT

V: TRBV19
size: -
J: TRBJ1-5
D: TRBD1
CDR3: CASSTSTGVYSNQPQHF
DNA: TGTGCCAGTAGTACGTCGACAGGGGTTTATAGCAATCAGCCCCAGCATTTT

V: TRBV7-2
size: -
J: TRBJ2-7
D: -
CDR3: CASSLTDPSSYEQYF
DNA: TGTGCCAGCAGCTTAACAGACCCGAGCTCCTACGAGCAGTACTTC

V: TRBV30
size: -
J: TRBJ1-4
D: -
CDR3: CAWSVRQGNEKLFF
DNA: TGTGCCTGGAGTGTGCGGCAGGGGAATGAAAAACTGTTTTTT

V: TRBV10-3
size: -
J: TRBJ1-1
D: -
CDR3: CAIRGGLTATEAFF
DNA: TGTGCCATCAGGGGTGGACTGACGGCGACTGAAGCTTTCTTT

V: TRBV7-6
size: -
J: TRBJ2-7
D: TRBD1
CDR3: CASGPGQGSGEQYF
DNA: TGTGCCAGCGGACCGGGACAGGGGTCGGGCGAGCAGTACTTC

V: TRBV7-3
size: -
J: TRBJ2-7
D: -
CDR3: CASSLEATGYAQYF
DNA: TGTGCCAGCAGCTTAGAGGCCACAGGCTACGCGCAGTACTTC

V: TRBV11-2
size: -
J: TRBJ2-5
D: TRBD2
CDR3: CASSRGGAVSETQYF
DNA: TGTGCCAGCAGCCGCGGGGGGGCGGTGTCGGAGACCCAGTACTTC

V: TRBV5-1
size: once
J: TRBJ1-6
D: -
CDR3: CASTDSEGRNSPLHF
DNA: TGCGCCAGCACGGACAGCGAGGGGAGAAATTCACCCCTCCACTTT

V: TRBV15
size: once
J: TRBJ2-6
D: -
CDR3: CATRPSAGTSNVLTF
DNA: TGTGCCACACGACCATCGGCGGGAACTAGCAACGTCCTGACTTTC